This T cell receptor (beta chain) was documented in a study of radiotherapy plus CTLA-4 blockade in lung cancer. Study-wide background: Patients showed objective responses in 18% of cases and disease control in under 35%.

About this clone itself: Its antigen is unknown.

Only in-frame clones appear in the TCRdb table, and some are missing; sequencing was by immunoSEQ multiplex PCR. The sample lists approximately 60,000 clones, around three quarters occurring once. V was clipped by 1 base and J by 2 bases; unmatched bases: 6. Germline V CDR1 and CDR2: LGHNA, YSLEER. This CDR3 region has 16 residues. Lung cancer patients with chemo-refractory metastatic non-small-cell disease were given focal radiation plus CTLA-4 blockade with ipilimumab. Study results and caveats: Reported findings show early blood T cell clone dynamics, with interferon-beta, best predicted response.

This sample comprised peripheral blood, obtained from a patient treated with radiotherapy plus ipilimumab. This chain connects TRBV4-3 to TRBJ2-3; 7 bases map to TRBD2. This sequence originates from a human donor with non-small cell lung cancer who had a complete response to radiotherapy plus ipilimumab. The CDR3 DNA reads as TGCGCCAGCAGCCAAGTCCAGGGAGGGTTCACAGATACGCAGTATTTT. The encoded protein is CASSQVQGGFTDTQYF.